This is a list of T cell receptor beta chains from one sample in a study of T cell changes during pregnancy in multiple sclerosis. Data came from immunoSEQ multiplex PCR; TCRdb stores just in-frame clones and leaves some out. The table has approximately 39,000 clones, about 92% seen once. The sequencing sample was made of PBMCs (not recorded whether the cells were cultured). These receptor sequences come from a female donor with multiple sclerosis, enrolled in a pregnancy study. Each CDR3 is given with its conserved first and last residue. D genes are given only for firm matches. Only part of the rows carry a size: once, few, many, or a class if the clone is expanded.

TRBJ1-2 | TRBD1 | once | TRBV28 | TGTGCCAGCAGTTTTCCCCCGACAGGGTCCTATGGCTACACCTTC | CASSFPPTGSYGYTF
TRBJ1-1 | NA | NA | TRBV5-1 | TGCGCCAGCAGCTTAGACAGCCTTGTCGCTGAAGCTTTCTTT | CASSLDSLVAEAFF
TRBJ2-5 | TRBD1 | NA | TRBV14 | TGTGCCAGCAGCCAAGATCGGCAGGGGGCGCGTATGGAGACCCAGTACTTC | CASSQDRQGARMETQYF
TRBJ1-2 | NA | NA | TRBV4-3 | TGCGCCAGCAGCCAAGAGCCCAAGGTGGGGACGGCATATGGCTACACCTTC | CASSQEPKVGTAYGYTF
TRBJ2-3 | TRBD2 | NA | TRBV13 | TGTGCCAGCAGCCCGCGACTAGCGGTGAGAGATACGCAGTATTTT | CASSPRLAVRDTQYF
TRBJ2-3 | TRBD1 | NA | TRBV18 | TGTGCCAGCTCACCCGGACAGGGAGGCACAGATACGCAGTATTTT | CASSPGQGGTDTQYF
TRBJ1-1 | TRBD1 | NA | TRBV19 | TGTGCCAGTAGTCGGGACAGACAAAACACTGAAGCTTTCTTT | CASSRDRQNTEAFF
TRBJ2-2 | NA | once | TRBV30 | TGTGCCTGGATTCCCGACGGAATAAACACCGGGGAGCTGTTTTTT | CAWIPDGINTGELFF
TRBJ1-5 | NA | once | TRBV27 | TGTGCCAGCGGGAGCAATCAGCCCCAGCATTTT | CASGSNQPQHF
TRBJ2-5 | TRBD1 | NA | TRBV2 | TGTGCCAGCAGTGGGGACAGGGAAAGGGCCCAGTACTTC | CASSGDRERAQYF
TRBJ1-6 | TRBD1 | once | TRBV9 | TGTGCCAGCAGCGGGGACAGCCTTAATTCACCCCTCCACTTT | CASSGDSLNSPLHF
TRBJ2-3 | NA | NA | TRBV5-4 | TGTGCCAGCAGCGAAGGGACAACCACAGATACGCAGTATTTT | CASSEGTTTDTQYF
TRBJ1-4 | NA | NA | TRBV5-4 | TGTGCCAGCAGCACCAGGACGGACACTGAAAAACTGTTTTTT | CASSTRTDTEKLFF
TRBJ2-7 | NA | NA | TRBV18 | TGTGCCAGCTCACCCGACGGGACCTACGAGCAGTACTTC | CASSPDGTYEQYF